The TCR beta chain described here comes from a study of cytomegalovirus exposure and HLA in healthy donors (dated by TCRdb to about 2017). At the level of the whole study: An earlier analysis of under 600 of the donors reported 250 to 350 Gb of sequence data and roughly 100 million unique TCR beta sequences from some 180 million T cells. About 330 gigabases of sequencing data and roughly 81 million unique TCR sequences made up an early release that covered several hundred HLA-typed donors. Of the 300 to 450 genotyped donors, approximately 80% fell in the genetic ancestry cluster associated with self-reported Caucasian donors. The study aimed to test whether cataloging public T cell receptors could reveal signatures of past pathogen exposure. The study used immunosequencing to profile the T cell repertoires of approximately 630 subjects and linked those repertoires to cytomegalovirus serostatus. In addition to the first cohort of around 670 subjects, a separate validation cohort of approximately 120 different subjects was used. To predict cytomegalovirus infection status, the study brought together high-throughput TCR immunosequencing, statistical association of individual TCRs with disease status, and machine learning. A later analysis re-examined previously published TCR beta repertoires from hundreds of donors and added high-resolution HLA genotyping to investigate patterns of TCR occurrence. Rather than drawing on any new phenotypic data, the later analysis identified candidate immune exposures from TCR beta sequences and the way those sequences occurred across donors. To decide whether each TCR beta V gene segment behaved as functional or pseudogenic, an earlier analysis of 587 of the donors relied on high-throughput TCR beta sequencing. Donor age, sex, ethnicity and CMV serostatus were collected together with the repertoire data. In a later genetic analysis, genome-wide SNP genotypes for about 55% of the roughly 700 donors were used, and that subset was treated as a discovery cohort. Every repertoire in the discovery cohort had been generated on one and the same sequencing platform. Class I and class II HLA loci were covered by the typing at four-digit resolution. Typing coverage differed by locus: A, B, C, DRB1 and DQB1 were typed in roughly 620-630 donors, DQA1 in about 510, DPA1 in some 570, and DPB1 in 400 to 480. Because of strong linkage in the cohort, five DR-DQ haplotypes were treated as single units for association and clustering. Among 300 to 500 genotyped donors of the cohort, an average of approximately 240,000 unique TCR beta nucleotide sequences was sequenced per donor, of which approximately 19% were non-productive.

In total, roughly 710 healthy bone marrow donors made up the cohort. Cohort members were all nominally healthy when sampled, although unrecorded immune exposures were likely present. The donor was CMV seropositive and belonged to the group of 250 to 350 seropositive cohort members. A peripheral blood sample was collected from each donor, and TCR beta sequencing was performed on peripheral blood mononuclear cells. The Qiagen DNeasy Blood Extraction Kit was used to extract genomic DNA from the blood cell samples. The library relied on the immunoSEQ multiplex PCR assay. The multiplex PCR relied on a mix of 60 forward primers for TCR Vbeta segments and 13 reverse primers for TCR Jbeta segments. The CDR3 region of rearranged TCR beta genes was amplified from genomic DNA with a multiplex PCR assay. Amplified TCR beta libraries were sequenced as 87-base-pair reads on the Illumina HiSeq System. From the authors' description of their analysis: In a later analysis, tens of millions of unique TCR beta chains were counted across the 666 repertoires, and approximately 9.9 million of these chains were shared by at least two donors. To remove PCR and sequencing errors, raw reads were error-corrected and collapsed into unique sequences using a nearest-neighbor algorithm that merged closely related sequences. Alignment of CDR3 sequences to IMGT reference sequences was used to assign V, D and J gene segments. For a sequence to be retained, a match of at least six nucleotides was required to both a V gene segment and a J gene segment. A rearrangement counted as productive if the CDR3 had no stop codons and remained in frame with V and J, and every other rearrangement counted as non-productive. CDR3 was defined according to IMGT convention as the region running from the second conserved V-encoded cysteine to the conserved J-encoded phenylalanine. Sequences without an unambiguous match to a single V gene segment were excluded from the earlier analysis of about 640 of the donors. An earlier analysis of several hundred of the donors called V segments functional above 56.7% productive rearrangements and segregating when the between-donor standard deviation exceeded 5%. A statistical classification framework was developed to diagnose cytomegalovirus status using the catalog of TCR beta chain sequences. In a later analysis, V and J genes were assigned by comparing TCR nucleotide sequences against IMGT/GENE-DB human TR gene sequences. The TCRdist pipeline was used in a later analysis to assign CDR3 sequences and most-parsimonious VDJ recombination scenarios. In a later analysis, every TCR beta chain was defined by the combination of its CDR3 amino acid sequence and its V-gene family, and reads without a unique V-gene family were dropped. To address suspected cross-contamination and a sequencing artifact, a later analysis removed around 600 highly shared, low-generation-probability nucleotide sequences. In a later analysis, a clonal expansion index was calculated for each public chain from normalized within-repertoire ranks of inferred template counts. In a later analysis, generation probabilities were computed with a VDJ recombination model fitted to out-of-frame rearrangements, and the resulting probabilities were checked against IGoR. In a later analysis, TCR-TCR, TCR-HLA and TCR-CMV co-occurrence was scored with hypergeometric tests, and a repertoire-size bias correction was applied to TCR pairs. To estimate false discovery rates, a later analysis permuted the HLA or CMV assignments 20 times. In a later analysis, co-occurring TCRs were grouped using DBSCAN, and TCRdist sequence similarity was added for clustering within HLA-allele-positive subsets. Co-occurrence clustering excluded repertoires with fewer than 30,000 or more than 120,000 public chains, plus five with anomalous nucleotide sharing. Entries here come from immuneACCESS through TCRdb and include only in-frame sequences with V and J called. Some clones fail to appear in such tables; in the studies checked, an unresolved V gene covers under half of the shortfall, and the cause of the remainder is unknown. The V and J calls and clone size are taken from that table; D and trimming were inferred from the DNA. In all, the sample holds approximately 120,000 clones, and about 84% of those were seen once. Of the sample, under 5% is held by the ten largest clones.

There are a few counts of this clone. The clone's antigen remains unknown. Within one base of it there is no much larger clone, and no base qualities were kept. The full study reports these points: Roughly uniform sequencing depth across donors was assumed in presence/absence analyses, although this assumption may not hold. In both the original and validation cohorts, the classifier was reported to diagnose cytomegalovirus status with high specificity and sensitivity. A later analysis found that most CMV-associated TCR beta chains appeared HLA-restricted, with HLA associations seemingly driven largely by CMV exposure. Three of the identified cytomegalovirus-associated TCR beta chains were confirmed in vitro to be specific for cytomegalovirus antigens. The cohort was sequenced for TCR beta chains only, and without alpha or paired-chain data the features that could be detected were limited. Correlated functional status among segregating V segments might reflect linkage disequilibrium, but an unknown experimental factor could not be ruled out. Because HLA typing was missing for some donors at each locus, association tests included only the typed subset. A later analysis found that TCR association rates varied across HLA loci, with DRB1 alleles showing the most associated TCRs and HLA-C alleles the fewest. Across donors, most TCR sequences were observed very rarely, whereas some public TCRs were present in many individuals. The earlier analysis of a few hundred of the donors excluded approximately 15 rarely observed V segments, including chromosome 9 orphons, because counts were too low. The 87-base-pair reads could not distinguish some IMGT-functional V segments, including TRBV6-2 and TRBV6-3, so those segments were excluded. The authors suggested that the approach could potentially be generalized to other disease states and immunological phenotypes. In a later analysis, 16,951 TCR beta sequences were associated with specific HLA alleles at a false discovery rate of 0.05. A further reported finding was that TCR beta sequences accurately predicted the HLA-A and HLA-B alleles for most subjects in the first cohort. For the cohort, immune exposure information was limited to CMV serostatus. According to a later analysis, parvovirus B19, influenza, CMV and Epstein-Barr virus appeared linked to several top co-occurrence clusters. Assigning TCR associations to individual alleles was difficult when HLA alleles, especially DR and DQ, strongly co-occurred. In a later genetic analysis, a missense DCLRE1C variant was associated with V-gene and J-gene trimming of TCR beta chains, and the association was replicated in an independent cohort. In a later analysis, HLA-associated TCR beta chains showed more clonal expansion and lower generation probabilities than non-associated chains that were equally common. The study listed approximately 160 TCR beta chains as associated with cytomegalovirus. A cluster of highly shared sequence variants was judged likely to represent a technical artifact of the sequencing pipeline. An earlier analysis of some 590 of the donors showed that most TCR beta V segments appeared in productive rearrangements either about 90% or about 30% of the time, which broadly matched IMGT annotations. A later genetic analysis reported fewer N-insertions in productive TCRs among donors in an Asian-associated ancestry cluster than the approximately 670-donor mean.

Reading from cysteine to phenylalanine, the CDR3 counts 12 amino acids. Just the 36-base CDR3 DNA is kept, in frame starting at base 1. The junction carries 11 bases between V and J, which are trimmed by 6 bases and 7 bases respectively. CDR1 WSHSY and CDR2 SAAADI were looked up in the germline V gene. The clonotype comes from a young man in good health and CMV-seropositive. The rearrangement combines TRBV10-2 with TRBJ2-3, and possibly TRBD2, on 5 matching bases. Input material: PBMCs. The CDR3 region reads CASRRGLNTQYF. The sequenced DNA: TGCGCCAGCAGACGGGGTCTGAATACGCAGTATTTT.